This T cell receptor beta chain was obtained from a study of blood T cell repertoires in COVID-19. Background on the study: Both acute and convalescent COVID-19 samples were obtained from the United States, Italy and Spain. PBMCs, B-cell-depleted T cells, or T cells provided the cDNA or gDNA that made up the material.

The ends were cut back, 4 bases at V and 2 bases at J, with 6 bases in the middle. Germline V lookup: CDR1 WSHSY, CDR2 SAAADI. This CDR3 contains 13 residues. Assay: immunoSEQ multiplex PCR; the TCRdb copy retains only in-frame clones and omits some. Of around 200,000 clones in the sample, around nine tenths were seen once. Sequenced material: peripheral blood. This sequence joins TRBV10-2 and TRBJ1-3; the D gene is possibly TRBD1 (5 bases). This TCR was recovered from a man aged 60 to 69 who had recovered from COVID-19. The chain's CDR3 is CASSGGAGNTIYF. The CDR3 DNA reads as TGCGCCAGCAGTGGGGGGGCTGGAAACACCATATATTTT.